The 5 T cell receptor beta chains reported below all come from one sample, sequenced in a study of cytomegalovirus exposure and HLA in healthy donors. 13 Jbeta primers and 60 Vbeta primers were used for the PCR. This table comes from immunoSEQ multiplex PCR, and its TCRdb copy is limited to in-frame clones, with some not included. The repertoire holds 95,000 to 150,000 clones, with about three fifths as singletons. The sequencing input was PBMCs. All receptors derive from a woman aged 35 to 49 in good health and CMV-seropositive.

The V and J genes are TRBV2 and TRBJ1-1; D not resolved. In germline, CDR1 is SNHLY, CDR2 FYNNEI. The CDR3 runs 13 residues. Trimming shortened V by 3 bases and J by 8 bases, and 13 bases separated the two germline ends. The CDR3 spells CASSESVSKEAFF. Written as DNA, the CDR3 is TGTGCCAGCAGTGAGTCGGTGTCGAAAGAAGCTTTCTTT.

The genes are TRBV6-5 and TRBJ2-7; possibly TRBD1 for D (5 bases). The CDR3 loop spans 13 amino acids. The germline V gene encodes CDR1 MNHEY and CDR2 SVGAGI. Trimming pared 6 bases from V and 3 bases from J, leaving 12 bases between. The CDR3 is CASSLTQGYEQYF. The DNA of the CDR3 is TGTGCCAGCAGCCTAACTCAGGGCTACGAGCAGTACTTC.

This chain joins TRBV7-9 and TRBJ1-2, with 8 bases matching TRBD1. CDR3 length equals 14 residues. The V gene end was trimmed by 3 bases and the J gene end by 6 bases; junction bases not matched to a gene: 6. Germline CDR1 SEHNR, CDR2 FQNEAQ (reference sequence). The CDR3 sequence: CASSFPTGDNGYTF. The CDR3 DNA sequence: TGTGCCAGCAGCTTCCCGACAGGGGACAATGGCTACACCTTC.

This clone was found a few times. The chain combines TRBV2 with TRBJ1-4; 8 nucleotides match TRBD1. Trimming cost V 6 bases and J 5 bases; bases outside gene matches: 5. Looked up from germline, CDR1 is SNHLY and CDR2 is FYNNEI. This CDR3 is built from 14 residues. The chain's CDR3 is CASSGQGPNEKLFF. In DNA, the CDR3 is TGTGCCAGCAGCGGACAGGGCCCGAATGAAAAACTGTTTTTT.

The V call is TRBV6-1, the J call TRBJ1-4; 9 nucleotides match TRBD1. Germline-derived CDR1 and CDR2 are MNHNS and SASEGT. V lost 1 base to trimming and J lost 8 bases; unmatched junction nucleotides: 11. The CDR3 totals 17 residues. CDR3 in amino acids: CASSEVDRTGAGEKLFF. CDR3 bases: TGTGCCAGCAGTGAAGTGGATAGGACAGGGGCTGGCGAAAAACTGTTTTTT.